What follows describes a single T cell receptor (beta chain). The antigen remains unidentified. In the PCR, 60 Vbeta and 13 Jbeta primers were used. Data came from immunoSEQ multiplex PCR; TCRdb stores just in-frame clones and leaves some out. The sample comprises 170,000 or so clones, 75% of which are singletons, and 2.5% to 3.5% rests with the top ten. The record originates from a study of cytomegalovirus exposure and HLA in healthy donors. Study as a whole: About 77 million unique TCRs from HLA-typed donors made up an early data release.

Overall study findings and caveats: Among TCR beta chains, those listed as cytomegalovirus-associated numbered about 160. In a later analysis, at a false discovery rate of 0.05, roughly 17,000 TCR beta sequences were associated with HLA alleles.

Healthy bone marrow donors made up the cohort. Germline-derived CDR1 and CDR2 are MNHNY and SVGAGI (reference sequence). This CDR3 region has 13 residues. Trimming took off 5 bases at V and 6 bases at J, with 11 bases between the two ends. The J gene is TRBJ1-5, the V gene TRBV6-6; D is possibly TRBD1 (6 bases). The material sequenced was PBMCs. The sequence was obtained from a male donor in good health and CMV-seronegative. The CDR3 region has the DNA TGTGCCAGCAGTGGGGGCGCGTCTCAGCCCCAGCATTTT. Translation gives CASSGGASQPQHF.